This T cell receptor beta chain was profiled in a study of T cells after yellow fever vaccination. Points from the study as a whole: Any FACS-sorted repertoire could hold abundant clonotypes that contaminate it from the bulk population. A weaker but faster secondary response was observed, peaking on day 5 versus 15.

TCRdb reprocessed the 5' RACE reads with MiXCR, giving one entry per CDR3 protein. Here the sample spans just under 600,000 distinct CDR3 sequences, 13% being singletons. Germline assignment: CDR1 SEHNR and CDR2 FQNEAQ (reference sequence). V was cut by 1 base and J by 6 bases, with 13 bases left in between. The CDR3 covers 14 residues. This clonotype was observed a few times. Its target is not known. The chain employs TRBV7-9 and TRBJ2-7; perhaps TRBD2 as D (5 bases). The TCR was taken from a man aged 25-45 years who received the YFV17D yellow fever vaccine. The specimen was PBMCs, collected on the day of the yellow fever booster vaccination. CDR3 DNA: TGTGCCAGCAGCTTAGACCACGGGCGGGTCGAGCAGTACTTC. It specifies CASSLDHGRVEQYF.